This paragraph covers one T cell receptor (beta chain) sequence. Its specificity is unknown. This record belongs to a study of blood T cells in healthy people across ages. Overall study context: Using template switching, researchers captured about one barcoded beta molecule for each two T cells.

Study results and limitations: Naive T cell percentage showed a strong correlation with TCR beta diversity.

From germline, CDR1 is WSHSY and CDR2 SAAADI. The CDR3 spans 15 residues. With a J-beta primer mix and a sample-barcoded 5' primer, a second PCR ran 7 to 11 cycles. The authors tagged each cDNA molecule using a template-switch adaptor with 12 random nucleotides. TCRdb analysed the 5' RACE reads with MiXCR anew, one entry per CDR3 protein. The table shows some 1.5 million distinct CDR3 sequences, with less than 45% occurring only once. Input material: blood. This TCR was sampled from a woman younger than 30 in good health. The V gene is TRBV10-2, the J gene TRBJ2-3; D gene ambiguous. The CDR3 loop reads CAVDAGAASTDTQYF. The CDR3 DNA reads as TGCGCAGTAGACGCTGGAGCAGCGAGCACAGATACGCAGTATTTT.